A selection of T cell receptor beta chains follows, all from one sample in a study of regulatory T cells in long-lasting Graves disease. A single record per CDR3 protein comes from TCRdb applying MiXCR to the multiplex PCR reads. This table has hundreds of thousands of distinct CDR3 sequences, roughly 16% appearing once. This sample also appeared in a second study, on T cells in Graves' hyperthyroidism and ophthalmopathy.

Sequenced material: peripheral blood mononuclear cells (PBMCs), taken at new diagnosis, from a patient treated with antithyroid drugs. The receptors come from a man between 18 and 35 years old with Graves disease. CDR3s include the opening cysteine and the closing phenylalanine or tryptophan. Fields, in order: clone size, V gene, CDR3 length, J gene, D gene, CDR3 DNA, CDR3 protein. D genes are given only for firm matches. A row's size may be missing; if present it is once, few, many or a size class.

NA	TRBV7-2	15	TRBJ2-1	NA	TGTGCCAGCAGGGTCTCAGGGGTCTCCTACAATGAGCAGTTCTTC	CASRVSGVSYNEQFF
NA	TRBV6-1	13	TRBJ1-6	NA	TGTGCCAGCTCCCCCGGGGATAATTCACCCCTCCACTTT	CASSPGDNSPLHF
many	TRBV11-3	15	TRBJ2-2	NA	TGTGCCAGCAGCTTAGGGGGACCAAAGACCGGGGAGCTGTTTTTT	CASSLGGPKTGELFF
NA	TRBV20-1	13	TRBJ2-7	NA	TGCAGTGCTGCCTCGGGGGATACCTACGAGCAGTACTTC	CSAASGDTYEQYF
many	TRBV20-1	13	TRBJ1-2	NA	TGCAGTGCTAGCCCCGGGGCACGGGGCGGCTACACCTTC	CSASPGARGGYTF
few	TRBV27	14	TRBJ2-7	NA	TGTGCCAGCAGTTTCGGGTCGGACTCCTACGAGCAGTACTTC	CASSFGSDSYEQYF
NA	TRBV2	18	TRBJ2-1	TRBD2	TGTGCCAGCACCCCCGACAGGGGGACTAGCGGGAGTGGCAATGAGCAGTTCTTC	CASTPDRGTSGSGNEQFF
many	TRBV7-9	12	TRBJ1-5	NA	TGTGCCAGCAGCTCGCAGAATCAGCCCCAGCATTTT	CASSSQNQPQHF
many	TRBV2	16	TRBJ2-2	NA	TGTGCCAGCAGCACGGCCCCCAATTCGAACACCGGGGAGCTGTTTTTT	CASSTAPNSNTGELFF
many	TRBV7-9	16	TRBJ2-3	TRBD2	TGTGCCAGCAGAGGGACTAGCGGGAGTACCCCAGATACGCAGTATTTT	CASRGTSGSTPDTQYF
NA	TRBV20-1	15	TRBJ2-3	TRBD1	TGCAGTGCTAGAAGACAGGGATTTAGCACAGATACGCAGTATTTT	CSARRQGFSTDTQYF
many	TRBV5-1	13	TRBJ2-1	NA	TGCGCCAGCAGCGAGATGGGCTACAATGAGCAGTTCTTC	CASSEMGYNEQFF
NA	TRBV12-3/TRBV12-4	16	TRBJ2-2	NA	TGTGCCAGCAGCGGCTGGGGGGGCGCGGAAACCGGGGAGCTGTTTTTT	CASSGWGGAETGELFF